One and the same sample provided the 10 T cell receptor beta chains below, sequenced in a study of cytomegalovirus exposure and HLA in healthy donors (dated by TCRdb to the late 2010s). The method behind the library was the immunoSEQ multiplex PCR assay. The multiplex PCR relied on a mix of 60 forward primers for TCR Vbeta segments and 13 reverse primers for TCR Jbeta segments. Held by TCRdb, this immuneACCESS table contains in-frame sequences only and omits some clones. Under half of the omission traces to an unresolved V gene where checked; the cause of the rest is unknown. This sample has around 150,000 clones in its table, and 80% of those were observed once. The top ten clones comprise around 15% of the sample. The sequenced sample was PBMCs. The receptors shown here come from a woman aged 40 to 55 in good health and CMV-seronegative.

This clone was observed a handful of times. The CDR3 DNA follows: TGCGCCAGCAGCGGTTCTGAGGGGGCTAATGAAAAACTGTTTTTT. Encoded protein: CASSGSEGANEKLFF. The gene calls are TRBV5-1 and TRBJ1-4; possibly TRBD1 for D (6 bases). Germline V gene lookup returns CDR1 SGHRS and CDR2 YFSETQ. Between the trimmed V and J ends, which lost 4 bases and 3 bases, there was a span of 13 bases. CDR3 size: 15 residues.

The chain employs TRBV11-2 and TRBJ2-5; D possibly corresponds to TRBD1 (6 bases). The germline V gene encodes CDR1 SGHAT and CDR2 FQNNGV. The CDR3 loop spans 12 amino acids. V dropped 8 bases and J dropped 4 bases, with 11 bases sitting between them. The CDR3 DNA follows: TGTGCCAGCGGGTTCAGGGGAGAGACCCAGTACTTC. Protein: CASGFRGETQYF.

This clone was seen only a few times. The chain is built from TRBV2 and TRBJ2-3; weak D call: TRBD2 (5 bases). Germline assignment: CDR1 SNHLY and CDR2 FYNNEI. This CDR3 has 13 amino acids. V was cut by 4 bases and J by 3 bases, with 8 bases left in between. The CDR3 DNA follows: TGTGCCAGCAGTGGAGGGTATACAGATACGCAGTATTTT. It is translated as CASSGGYTDTQYF. The entire variable domain, with the rest obtained from reference TRBV2 and TRBJ2-3, is as follows: EPEVTQTPSHQVTQMGQEVILRCVPISNHLYFYWYRQILGQKVEFLVSFYNNEISEKSEIFDDQFSVERPDGSNFTLKIRSTKLEDSAMYFCASSGGYTDTQYFGPGTRLTVL.

The chain combines TRBV19 with TRBJ1-5; 8 bases align to TRBD1. CDR3 length equals 15 residues. V lost 4 bases, J lost 0 bases, and 2 bases stayed unmatched. From germline, CDR1 is LNHDA and CDR2 SQIVND (reference sequence). The CDR3 reads CASSKTGDSNQPQHF. CDR3 nucleotide sequence: TGTGCCAGTAGTAAGACAGGGGATAGCAATCAGCCCCAGCATTTT.

The V gene is TRBV7-3, the J gene TRBJ1-2; D might be TRBD1 (5 bases). The germline V gene encodes CDR1 SGHTA and CDR2 FQGTGA. V was clipped by 1 base and J by 7 bases, with 13 bases between them. This CDR3 region has 14 residues. Here the CDR3 reads CASSLIGGDGGYTF. The CDR3, as DNA: TGTGCCAGCAGCTTAATCGGGGGGGACGGTGGCTACACCTTC.

This chain connects TRBV4-3 to TRBJ1-1; no definite D call. V lost 1 base and J lost 7, with 7 bases in between. The CDR3 extends over 12 amino acids. Germline CDR1 LGHNA, CDR2 YSLEER. CDR3 protein: CASSQVASEAFF. CDR3 nucleotides: TGCGCCAGCAGCCAAGTGGCCAGTGAAGCTTTCTTT.

J is TRBJ2-3 and V is TRBV9; TRBD1 matches at 7 bases. Germline lookup yields CDR1 SGDLS and CDR2 YYNGEE. Losses at the gene ends were 0 bases for V and 5 bases for J; bases not matched to a gene: 6. CDR3 length equals 15 residues. CDR3 DNA sequence: TGTGCCAGCAGCGTAGGGGGGACAGTAGTAGATACGCAGTATTTT. Amino acids: CASSVGGTVVDTQYF. Filled out from reference TRBV9 and TRBJ2-3, the complete variable domain reads DSGVTQTPKHLITATGQRVTLRCSPRSGDLSVYWYQQSLDQGLQFLIQYYNGEERAKGNILERFSAQQFPDLHSELNLSSLELGDSALYFCASSVGGTVVDTQYFGPGTRLTVL.

This clone appeared a few times. The CDR3 nucleotides read TGTGCCAGCAGTGTTGACAGGATCAATCAGCCCCAGCATTTT. Protein sequence: CASSVDRINQPQHF. The chain recombines TRBV6-5 with TRBJ1-5; D is possibly TRBD1 (6 bases). Germline V gene sequence: CDR1 MNHEY, CDR2 SVGAGI. V dropped 5 bases and J dropped 3 bases, with 11 bases sitting between them. This CDR3 contains 14 residues.

DNA of the CDR3: TGTGCCAGCAGCTTGGGACAGGGGTCGAATCAGCCCCAGCATTTT. The encoded protein is CASSLGQGSNQPQHF. The chain is built from TRBV7-9 and TRBJ1-5; 10 bases are a match to TRBD1. The CDR3 loop spans 15 amino acids. The germline gives CDR1 SEHNR, CDR2 FQNEAQ (reference sequence). V lost 3 bases and J lost 4; bases outside the gene matches: 3.

This clone was detected only a few times. V is TRBV10-3 and J is TRBJ2-7; 9 bases are a match to TRBD2. V gave up 7 bases and J gave up 4 bases; unmatched junction bases: 8. Germline V gives CDR1 ENHRY, CDR2 SYGVKD. This CDR3 is 14 amino acids long. The CDR3 loop is CAIKGNSGSYEQYF. CDR3 coding DNA: TGTGCCATCAAGGGTAATAGCGGGAGTTACGAGCAGTACTTC.